The present TCR beta chain was sequenced within a study of shared clonotypes between healthy human individuals. Regarding the study as a whole: The represented genetic and exposure-history diversity was limited by the small number of donors.

Per the original data handling: ImmunoSEQ output held junction-only sequences without quality scores, so filtering differed. TCRdb's table, derived via immunoSEQ multiplex PCR, lists solely in-frame clones and lacks some. V, J and clone size were drawn from that table, and D and trimming were deduced from the DNA. The data hold approximately 810,000 clones, with around 92% observed a single time. The CDR3 totals 18 residues. V lost 3 bases to trimming and J lost 0 bases, with 19 bases between them. The germline V gene has CDR1 SGHAT and CDR2 FQNNGV. As for this clone: Its cognate antigen is unknown.

Naive CD8 cells comprised CD45RO-negative, CCR7-positively selected cells, excluding terminally differentiated effector memory CD45RA+ cells. The specimen was naive CD8+ T cells sorted from blood. The sequence came from a young man in good health. The chain combines TRBV11-2 with TRBJ2-3; D is perhaps TRBD2 (6 bases). The CDR3, as DNA: TGTGCCAGCAGCTTTAACGTGGGGGGACGATCTAGCACAGATACGCAGTATTTT. Translation gives CASSFNVGGRSSTDTQYF.